Described below is a single T cell receptor beta chain sequence and its context. Its antigen remains unidentified. There are no base qualities to consult, and no much larger clone falls within one base. The library came from the immunoSEQ multiplex PCR assay. This immuneACCESS table, as held by TCRdb, lists in-frame sequences with V and J called but not all clones. Of the missing ones, under half trace to an unresolved V gene in checked studies; the others have no known cause. In all, the sample holds tens of thousands of clones, and 90% to 95% of those were seen once. About 3.9% of the sample is taken by the ten largest. The sample belongs to a study of technical replicates of blood from a few donors (dated by TCRdb to 2017 to 2019). The specimen was PBMCs. This clonotype was obtained from a human donor in good health. Some clones in this sample may be carry-over from other donors' samples.

At the DNA level, the sequence is TGTGCCAGCAGCCAGGAGCTTGGGACTAGCTATAATGAGCAGTTCTTC. This encodes CASSQELGTSYNEQFF. The chain couples TRBV4-2 to TRBJ2-1, and 9 bases in between align with TRBD2. The germline V gene yields LGHNA for CDR1 and YNFKEQ for CDR2. Trimming leaves V shorter by 3 bases and J shorter by 7 bases, with the junction holding 10 bases beyond the gene matches. The CDR3 covers 16 residues, taking in both the cysteine and the phenylalanine. Only the CDR3 portion is preserved as DNA: 48 bases, with reading frame beginning at the first base.